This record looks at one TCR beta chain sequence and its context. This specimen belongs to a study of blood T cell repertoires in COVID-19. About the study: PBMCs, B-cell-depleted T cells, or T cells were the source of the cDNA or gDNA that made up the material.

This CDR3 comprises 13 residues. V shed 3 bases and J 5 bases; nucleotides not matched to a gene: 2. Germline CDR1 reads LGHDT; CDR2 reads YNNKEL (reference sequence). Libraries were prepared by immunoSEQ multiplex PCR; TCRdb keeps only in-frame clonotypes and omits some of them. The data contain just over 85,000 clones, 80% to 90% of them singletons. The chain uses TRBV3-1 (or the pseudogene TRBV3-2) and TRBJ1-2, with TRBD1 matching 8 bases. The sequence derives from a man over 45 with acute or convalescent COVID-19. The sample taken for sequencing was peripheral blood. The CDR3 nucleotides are TGTGCCAGCAGCCATGACAGGGGATATGGCTACACCTTC. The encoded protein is CASSHDRGYGYTF.